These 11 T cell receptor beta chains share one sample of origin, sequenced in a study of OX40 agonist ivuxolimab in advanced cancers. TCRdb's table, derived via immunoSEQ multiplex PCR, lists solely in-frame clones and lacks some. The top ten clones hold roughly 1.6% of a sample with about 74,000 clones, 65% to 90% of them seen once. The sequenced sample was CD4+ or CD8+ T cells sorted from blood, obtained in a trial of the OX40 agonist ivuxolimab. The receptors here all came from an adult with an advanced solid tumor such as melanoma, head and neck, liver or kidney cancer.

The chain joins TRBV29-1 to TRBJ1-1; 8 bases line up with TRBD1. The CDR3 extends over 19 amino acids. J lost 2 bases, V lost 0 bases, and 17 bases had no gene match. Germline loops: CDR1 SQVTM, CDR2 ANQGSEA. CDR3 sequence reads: CSVEDLNRDATGDNTEAFF. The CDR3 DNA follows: TGCAGCGTTGAAGATCTGAACCGGGACGCGACAGGGGATAACACTGAAGCTTTCTTT.

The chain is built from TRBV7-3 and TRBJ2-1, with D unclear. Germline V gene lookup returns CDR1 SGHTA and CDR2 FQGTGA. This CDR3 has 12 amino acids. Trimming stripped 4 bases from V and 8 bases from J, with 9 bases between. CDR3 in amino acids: CASSSSRDEQFF. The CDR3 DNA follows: TGTGCCAGCAGCTCCAGTAGGGATGAGCAGTTCTTC.

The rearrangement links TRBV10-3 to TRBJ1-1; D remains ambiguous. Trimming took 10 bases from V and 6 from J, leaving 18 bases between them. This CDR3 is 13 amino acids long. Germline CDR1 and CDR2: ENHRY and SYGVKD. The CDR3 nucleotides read TGTGCCACGGGGAATCTTACGGAGCCTGAAGCTTTCTTT. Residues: CATGNLTEPEAFF.

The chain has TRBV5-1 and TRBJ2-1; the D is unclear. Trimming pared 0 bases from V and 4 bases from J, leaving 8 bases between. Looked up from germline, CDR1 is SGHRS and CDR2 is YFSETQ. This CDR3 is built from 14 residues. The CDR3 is CASSLDTGYNEQFF. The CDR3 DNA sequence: TGCGCCAGCAGCTTGGATACTGGATACAATGAGCAGTTCTTC.

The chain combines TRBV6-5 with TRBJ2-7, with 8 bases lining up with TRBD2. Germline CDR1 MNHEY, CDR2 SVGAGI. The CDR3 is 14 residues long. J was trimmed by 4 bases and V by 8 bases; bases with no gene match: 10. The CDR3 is CASGTGGEAYEQYF. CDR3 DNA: TGTGCCAGCGGGACGGGGGGGGAAGCTTACGAGCAGTACTTC.

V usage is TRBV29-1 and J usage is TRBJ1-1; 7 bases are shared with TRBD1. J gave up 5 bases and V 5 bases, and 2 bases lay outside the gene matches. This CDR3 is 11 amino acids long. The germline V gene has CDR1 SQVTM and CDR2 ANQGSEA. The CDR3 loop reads CSVMTGTEAFF. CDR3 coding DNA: TGCAGCGTTATGACAGGGACTGAAGCTTTCTTT. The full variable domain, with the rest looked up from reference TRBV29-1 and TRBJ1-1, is SAVISQKPSRDICQRGTSLTIQCQVDSQVTMMFWYRQQPGQSLTLIATANQGSEATYESGFVIDKFPISRPNLTFSTLTVSNMSPEDSSIYLCSVMTGTEAFFGQGTRLTVV.

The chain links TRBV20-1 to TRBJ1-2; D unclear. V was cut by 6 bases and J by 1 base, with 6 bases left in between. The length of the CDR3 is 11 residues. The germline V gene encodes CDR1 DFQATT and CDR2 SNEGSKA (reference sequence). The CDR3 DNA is TGCAGTGCGTACTTTAACTATGGCTACACCTTC. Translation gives CSAYFNYGYTF.

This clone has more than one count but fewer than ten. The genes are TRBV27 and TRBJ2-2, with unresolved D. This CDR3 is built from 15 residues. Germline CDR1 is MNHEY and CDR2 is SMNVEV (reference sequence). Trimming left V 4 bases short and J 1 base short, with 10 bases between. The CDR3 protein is CASSSPRGNTGELFF. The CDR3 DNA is TGTGCCAGCAGTTCGCCCAGAGGGAACACCGGGGAGCTGTTTTTT.

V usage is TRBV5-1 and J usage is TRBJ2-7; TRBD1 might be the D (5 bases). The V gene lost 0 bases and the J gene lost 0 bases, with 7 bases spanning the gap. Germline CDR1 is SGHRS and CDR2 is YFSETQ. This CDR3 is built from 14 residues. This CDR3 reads CASSLEGSSYEQYF. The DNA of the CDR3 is TGCGCCAGCAGCTTGGAGGGGTCCTCCTACGAGCAGTACTTC.

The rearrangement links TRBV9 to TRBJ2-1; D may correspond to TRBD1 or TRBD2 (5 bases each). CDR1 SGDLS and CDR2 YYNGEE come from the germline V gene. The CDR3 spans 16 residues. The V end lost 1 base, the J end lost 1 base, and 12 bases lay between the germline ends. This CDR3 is CASSVSTGPSYNEQFF. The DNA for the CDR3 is TGTGCCAGCAGCGTATCGACGGGACCGTCCTACAATGAGCAGTTCTTC.

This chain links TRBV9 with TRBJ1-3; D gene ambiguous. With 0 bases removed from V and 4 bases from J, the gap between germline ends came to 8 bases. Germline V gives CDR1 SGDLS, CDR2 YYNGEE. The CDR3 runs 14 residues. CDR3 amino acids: CASSVGTHGNTIYF. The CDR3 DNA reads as TGTGCCAGCAGCGTAGGGACGCACGGAAACACCATATATTTT.